This T cell receptor beta chain was captured in a study of blood T cells in healthy people across ages. Study results and limitations: The fall in TCR beta diversity per million T cells was roughly linear with age.

Then a second PCR, running roughly 7 to 11 cycles, was carried out with a sample-barcoded 5' primer and a J-beta primer mix. Researchers report that each sample yielded at least 3 million CDR3-containing paired-end reads. TCRdb ran MiXCR on the 5' RACE reads and lists one entry per CDR3 protein. Of 600,000 to 850,000 distinct CDR3 sequences listed, around 25% are singletons. The germline V and J ends were trimmed by 5 bases and 11 bases, with 16 bases remaining between them. Germline lookup yields CDR1 MNHEY and CDR2 SVGEGT. The CDR3 has 12 amino acids. This clonotype has only a few counts. Its antigen is not known. These data were also filed under a second study, of T cells of mothers and their children.

The material sequenced was blood. This TCR was sampled from a boy aged 5-17 years in good health. The rearrangement uses TRBV6-2 or TRBV6-3 and TRBJ2-7; D gene ambiguous. In DNA form, the CDR3 reads TGTGCCAGCAGTCCCTTCGACTGGACGAAGTACTTC. Its protein is CASSPFDWTKYF.